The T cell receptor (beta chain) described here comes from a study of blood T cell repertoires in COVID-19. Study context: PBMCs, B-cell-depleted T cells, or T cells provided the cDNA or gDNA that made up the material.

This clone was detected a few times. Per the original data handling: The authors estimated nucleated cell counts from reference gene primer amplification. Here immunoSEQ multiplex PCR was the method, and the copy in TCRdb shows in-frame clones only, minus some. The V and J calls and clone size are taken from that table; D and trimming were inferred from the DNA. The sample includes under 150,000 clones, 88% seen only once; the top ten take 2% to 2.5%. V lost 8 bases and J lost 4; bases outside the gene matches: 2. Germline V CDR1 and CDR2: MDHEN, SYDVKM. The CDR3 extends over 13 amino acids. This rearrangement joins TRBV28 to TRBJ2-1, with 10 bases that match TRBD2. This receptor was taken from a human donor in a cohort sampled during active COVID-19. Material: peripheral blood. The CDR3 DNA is TGTGCCAGCCGGACTAGCGGTTACAATGAGCAGTTCTTC. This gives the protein CASRTSGYNEQFF.